The T cell receptor (beta chain) under discussion was sequenced for a study of T cell responses to AZD1222 COVID-19 vaccine. Overall study findings and caveats: There were repertoire samples only from the period after the peak T cell response. Donors in the cohort were predominantly white British and more often female, and clonal diversity was possibly underestimated.

Comment on this clone: The antigen is not known.

TCRdb's copy holds only in-frame clones and misses some; the assay was immunoSEQ multiplex PCR. The repertoire holds over 55,000 clones, with about 74% as singletons. Second-dose intervals of approximately 4 or approximately 12 weeks were pooled. This TCR was recovered from an adult who received the AZD1222 COVID-19 vaccine. Specimen: peripheral blood, collected 28 days after the second AZD1222 dose.

CDR3 region: CASSPGVQIYEQYF. CDR3 sequence (DNA): TGTGCCAGCAGCCCTGGGGTCCAGATCTACGAGCAGTACTTC. This chain uses TRBV11-3 with TRBJ2-7; D unclear. In germline, CDR1 is SGHNT, CDR2 YENEEA. The germline V and J ends were trimmed by 5 bases and 3 bases, with 14 bases remaining between them. This CDR3 contains 14 residues.